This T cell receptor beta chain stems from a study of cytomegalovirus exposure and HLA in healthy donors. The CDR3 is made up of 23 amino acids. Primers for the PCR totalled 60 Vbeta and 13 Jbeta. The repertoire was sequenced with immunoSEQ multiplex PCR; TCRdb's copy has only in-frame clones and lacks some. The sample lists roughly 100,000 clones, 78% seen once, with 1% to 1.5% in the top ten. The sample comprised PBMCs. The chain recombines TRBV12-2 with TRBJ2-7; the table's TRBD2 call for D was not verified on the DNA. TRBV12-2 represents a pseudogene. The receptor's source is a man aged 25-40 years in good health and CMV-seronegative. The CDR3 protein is CASRLDFGWSRREFEIAGTEQYF. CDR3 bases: TGTGCAAGTCGCTTAGACTTCGGCTGGAGTAGGCGGGAGTTTGAGATTGCCGGAACGGAGCAGTACTTC.